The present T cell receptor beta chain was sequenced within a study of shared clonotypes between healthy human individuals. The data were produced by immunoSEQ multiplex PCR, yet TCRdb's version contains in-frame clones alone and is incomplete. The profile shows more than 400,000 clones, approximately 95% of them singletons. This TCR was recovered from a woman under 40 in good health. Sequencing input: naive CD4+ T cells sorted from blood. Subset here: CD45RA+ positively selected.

CDR3: CASRPGSKNEKLFF. CDR3 DNA: TGTGCCAGCAGACCGGGAAGTAAAAATGAAAAACTGTTTTTT. The chain uses TRBV28 and TRBJ1-4, with no clear D. V was trimmed by 6 bases and J by 5 bases, leaving 13 bases between them. The CDR3 covers 14 residues. Looked up from germline, CDR1 is MDHEN and CDR2 is SYDVKM.